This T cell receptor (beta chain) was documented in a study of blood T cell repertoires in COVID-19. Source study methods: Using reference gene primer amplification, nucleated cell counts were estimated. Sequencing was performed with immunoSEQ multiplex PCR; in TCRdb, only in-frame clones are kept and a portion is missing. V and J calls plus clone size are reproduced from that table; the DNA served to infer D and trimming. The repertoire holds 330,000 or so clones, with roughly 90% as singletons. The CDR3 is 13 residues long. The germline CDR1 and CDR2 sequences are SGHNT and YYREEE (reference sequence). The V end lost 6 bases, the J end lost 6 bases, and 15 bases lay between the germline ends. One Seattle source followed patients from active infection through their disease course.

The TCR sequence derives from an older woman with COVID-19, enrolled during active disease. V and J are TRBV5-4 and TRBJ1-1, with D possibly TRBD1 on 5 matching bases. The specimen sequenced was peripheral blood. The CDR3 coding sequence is TGTGCCAGCAAGCCAGGGAGGACTTCTGAAGCTTTCTTT. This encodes CASKPGRTSEAFF.